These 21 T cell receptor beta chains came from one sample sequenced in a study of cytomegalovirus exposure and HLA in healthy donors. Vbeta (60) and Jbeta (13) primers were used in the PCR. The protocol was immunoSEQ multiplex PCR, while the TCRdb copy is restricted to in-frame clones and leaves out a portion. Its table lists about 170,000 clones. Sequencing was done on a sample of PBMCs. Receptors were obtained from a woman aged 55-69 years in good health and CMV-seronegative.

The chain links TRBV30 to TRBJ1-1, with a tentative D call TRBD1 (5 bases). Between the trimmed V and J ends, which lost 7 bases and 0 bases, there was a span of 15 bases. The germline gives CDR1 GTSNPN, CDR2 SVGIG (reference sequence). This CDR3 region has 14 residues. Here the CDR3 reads CASNGGTMNTEAFF. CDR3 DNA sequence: TGTGCCTCCAACGGGGGTACCATGAACACTGAAGCTTTCTTT.

In nucleotides, the CDR3 is TGTGCCAGCGGGGACAGGGGTGGCTACACCTTC. Amino acid sequence: CASGDRGGYTF. The J gene is TRBJ1-2, the V gene TRBV9, with TRBD1 matching 10 bases. CDR3 length: 11 residues. The J segment lost 7 bases and the V segment lost 7 bases, leaving 1 base of the junction unmatched. The germline V gene encodes CDR1 SGDLS and CDR2 YYNGEE.

The CDR3 region has the DNA TGTGCCAGCAGCCCCGGGGGGCCCCCAGATACGCAGTATTTT. It translates to CASSPGGPPDTQYF. J is TRBJ2-3 and V is TRBV14, with a weak D call TRBD2 (7 bases). Germline assignment: CDR1 SGHDN and CDR2 FVKESK. V lost 4 bases, J lost 4 bases, and 12 bases lay in between. The length of the CDR3 is 14 residues. The full variable domain, its missing parts supplied by reference TRBV14 and TRBJ2-3, is EAGVTQFPSHSVIEKGQTVTLRCDPISGHDNLYWYRRVMGKEIKFLLHFVKESKQDESGMPNNRFLAERTGGTYSTLKVQPAELEDSGVYFCASSPGGPPDTQYFGPGTRLTVL.

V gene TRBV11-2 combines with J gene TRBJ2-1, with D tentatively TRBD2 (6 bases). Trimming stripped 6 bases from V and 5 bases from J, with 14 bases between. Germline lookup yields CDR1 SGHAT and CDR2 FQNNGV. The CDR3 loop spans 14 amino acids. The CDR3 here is CASSTGLLNNEQFF. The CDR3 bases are TGTGCCAGCAGTACCGGACTACTTAACAATGAGCAGTTCTTC.

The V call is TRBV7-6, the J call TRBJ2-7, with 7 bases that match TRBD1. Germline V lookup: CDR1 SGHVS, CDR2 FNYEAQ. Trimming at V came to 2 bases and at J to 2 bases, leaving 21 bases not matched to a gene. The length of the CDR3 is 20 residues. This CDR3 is CASSLSPDKAQYRGPYEQYF. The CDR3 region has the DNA TGTGCCAGCAGCTTATCTCCGGACAAAGCTCAATACAGGGGACCCTACGAGCAGTACTTC.

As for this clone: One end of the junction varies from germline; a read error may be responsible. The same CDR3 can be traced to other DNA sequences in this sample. Written as DNA, the CDR3 is TGTGCCAGCAGCTTATTTTGGCGCTTCGTTTCAGGACAGTATTATTCCCCCCTCCACTTT. Translating it yields CASSLFWRFVSGQYYSPLHF. This chain uses TRBV7-3 with TRBJ1-6; the D gene is possibly TRBD1 (6 bases). This CDR3 region has 20 residues. In germline, CDR1 is SGHTA, CDR2 FQGTGA.

The CDR3 DNA is TGCAGCGTAATCTGGACTAGCGGGGGGACACAAGAGACCCAGTACTTC. Residues: CSVIWTSGGTQETQYF. The V and J genes are TRBV29-1 and TRBJ2-5, with TRBD2 identical over 14 bases. Germline V gene data show CDR1 as SQVTM and CDR2 as ANQGSEA. The CDR3 sequence is 16 residues long. Trimming cost V 6 bases and J 2 bases; bases outside gene matches: 8.

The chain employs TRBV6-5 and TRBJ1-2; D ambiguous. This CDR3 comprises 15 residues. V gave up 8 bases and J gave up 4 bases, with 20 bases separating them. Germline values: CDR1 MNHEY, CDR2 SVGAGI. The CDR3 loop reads CASLPLVGGSYGYTF. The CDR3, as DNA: TGTGCCAGCCTCCCCCTCGTAGGAGGGAGCTATGGCTACACCTTC.

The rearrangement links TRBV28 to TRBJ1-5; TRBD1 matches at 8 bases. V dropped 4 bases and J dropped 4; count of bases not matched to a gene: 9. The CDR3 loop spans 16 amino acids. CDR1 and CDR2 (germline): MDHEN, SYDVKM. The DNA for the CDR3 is TGTGCCAGCAGTTCCCGGCAGGGGGCAGATAATCAGCCCCAGCATTTT. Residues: CASSSRQGADNQPQHF.

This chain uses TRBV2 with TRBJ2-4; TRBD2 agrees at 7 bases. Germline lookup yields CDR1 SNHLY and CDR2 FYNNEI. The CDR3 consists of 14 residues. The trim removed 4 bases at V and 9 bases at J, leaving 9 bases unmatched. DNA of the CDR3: TGTGCCAGCAGTGTATCCCTAGCGGTGAGCATTCAGTACTTC. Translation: CASSVSLAVSIQYF.

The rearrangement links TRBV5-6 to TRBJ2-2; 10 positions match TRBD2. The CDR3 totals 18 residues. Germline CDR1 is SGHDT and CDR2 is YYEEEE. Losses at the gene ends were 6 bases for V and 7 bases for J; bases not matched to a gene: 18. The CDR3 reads CASNTFGSGTSVSGELFF. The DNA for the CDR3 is TGTGCCAGCAACACGTTTGGTTCCGGGACTAGCGTAAGCGGGGAGCTGTTTTTT.

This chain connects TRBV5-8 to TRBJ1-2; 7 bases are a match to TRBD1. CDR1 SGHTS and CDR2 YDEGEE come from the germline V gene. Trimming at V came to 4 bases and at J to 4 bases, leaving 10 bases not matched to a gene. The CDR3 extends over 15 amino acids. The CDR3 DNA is TGTGCCAGCAGCCGGAGAGACAGGGCTTCCTATGGCTACACCTTC. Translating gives CASSRRDRASYGYTF.

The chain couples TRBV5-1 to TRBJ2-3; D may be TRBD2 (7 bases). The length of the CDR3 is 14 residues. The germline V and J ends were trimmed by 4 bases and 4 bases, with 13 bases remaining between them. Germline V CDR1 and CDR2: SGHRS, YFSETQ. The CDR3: CASSAGASPDTQYF. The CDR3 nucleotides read TGCGCCAGCAGCGCGGGGGCGTCGCCAGATACGCAGTATTTT.

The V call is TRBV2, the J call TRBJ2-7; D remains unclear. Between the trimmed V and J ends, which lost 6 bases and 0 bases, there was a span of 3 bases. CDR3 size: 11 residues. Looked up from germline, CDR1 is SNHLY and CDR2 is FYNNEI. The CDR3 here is CASSSSYEQYF. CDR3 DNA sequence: TGTGCCAGCAGCAGCTCCTACGAGCAGTACTTC.

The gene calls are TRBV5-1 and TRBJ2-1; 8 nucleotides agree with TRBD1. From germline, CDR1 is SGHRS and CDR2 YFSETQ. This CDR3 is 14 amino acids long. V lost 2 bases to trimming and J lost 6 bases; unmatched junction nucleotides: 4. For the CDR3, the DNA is TGCGCCAGCAGCTTTAAGGGACAGGCCAATGAGCAGTTCTTC. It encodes CASSFKGQANEQFF.

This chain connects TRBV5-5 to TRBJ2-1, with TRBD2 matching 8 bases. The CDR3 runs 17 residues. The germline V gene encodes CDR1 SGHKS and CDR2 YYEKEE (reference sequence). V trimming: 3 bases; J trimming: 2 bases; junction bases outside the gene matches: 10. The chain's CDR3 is CASSSQIAGTAYNEQFF. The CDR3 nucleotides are TGTGCCAGCAGCTCACAAATAGCGGGGACGGCCTACAATGAGCAGTTCTTC.

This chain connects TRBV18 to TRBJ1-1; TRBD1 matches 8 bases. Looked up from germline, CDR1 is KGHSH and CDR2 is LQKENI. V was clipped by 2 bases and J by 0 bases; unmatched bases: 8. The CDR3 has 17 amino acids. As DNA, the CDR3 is TGTGCCAGCTCACCAGGACAGGGTGGATCCATGAACACTGAAGCTTTCTTT. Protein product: CASSPGQGGSMNTEAFF. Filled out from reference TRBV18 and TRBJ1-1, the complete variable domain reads NAGVMQNPRHLVRRRGQEARLRCSPMKGHSHVYWYRQLPEEGLKFMVYLQKENIIDESGMPKERFSAEFPKEGPSILRIQQVVRGDSAAYFCASSPGQGGSMNTEAFFGQGTRLTVV.

CDR3 loop: CASSAHRDTEAFF. DNA of the CDR3: TGTGCCAGCAGCGCCCACCGGGACACTGAAGCTTTCTTT. This chain joins TRBV2 and TRBJ1-1; no clear D gene. The CDR3 extends over 13 amino acids. Trimming cost V 6 bases and J 3 bases, with 11 bases left between them. Germline V lookup: CDR1 SNHLY, CDR2 FYNNEI.

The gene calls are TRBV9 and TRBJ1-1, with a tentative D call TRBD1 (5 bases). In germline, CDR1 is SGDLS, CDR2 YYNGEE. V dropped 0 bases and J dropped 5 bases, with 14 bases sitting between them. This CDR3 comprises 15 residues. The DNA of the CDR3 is TGTGCCAGCAGCGTAGAGGGGCGGGGGGGGACTGAAGCTTTCTTT. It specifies CASSVEGRGGTEAFF.

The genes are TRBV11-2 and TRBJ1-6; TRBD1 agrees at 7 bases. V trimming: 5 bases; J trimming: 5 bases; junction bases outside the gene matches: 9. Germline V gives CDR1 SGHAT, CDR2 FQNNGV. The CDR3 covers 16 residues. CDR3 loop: CASSPWTGIDNSPLHF. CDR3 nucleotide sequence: TGTGCCAGCAGCCCTTGGACAGGAATCGATAATTCACCCCTCCACTTT.

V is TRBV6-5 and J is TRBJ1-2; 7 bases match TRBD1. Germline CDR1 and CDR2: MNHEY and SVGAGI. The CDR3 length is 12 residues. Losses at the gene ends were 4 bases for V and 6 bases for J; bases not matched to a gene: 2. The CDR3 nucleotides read TGTGCCAGCAGTTCCACAGGGGATGGCTACACCTTC. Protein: CASSSTGDGYTF.